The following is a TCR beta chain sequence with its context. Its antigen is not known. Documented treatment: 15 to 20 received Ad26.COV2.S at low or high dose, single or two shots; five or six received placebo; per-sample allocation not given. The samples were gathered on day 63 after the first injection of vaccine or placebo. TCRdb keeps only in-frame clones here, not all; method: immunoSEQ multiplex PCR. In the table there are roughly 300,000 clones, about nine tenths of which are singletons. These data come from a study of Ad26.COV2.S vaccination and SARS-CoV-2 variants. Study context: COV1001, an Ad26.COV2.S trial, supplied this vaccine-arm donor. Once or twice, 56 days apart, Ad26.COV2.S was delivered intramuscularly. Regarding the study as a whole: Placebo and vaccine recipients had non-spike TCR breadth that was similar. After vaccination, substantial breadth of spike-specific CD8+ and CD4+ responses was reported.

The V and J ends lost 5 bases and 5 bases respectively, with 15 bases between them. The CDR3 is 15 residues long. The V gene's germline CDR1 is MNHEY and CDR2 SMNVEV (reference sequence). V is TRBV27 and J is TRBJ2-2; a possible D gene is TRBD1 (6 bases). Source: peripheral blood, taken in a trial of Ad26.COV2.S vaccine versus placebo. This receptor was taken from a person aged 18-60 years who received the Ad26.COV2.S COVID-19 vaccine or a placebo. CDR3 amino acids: CASSQTGLGTGELFF. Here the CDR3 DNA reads TGTGCCAGCAGTCAGACAGGCCTGGGGACCGGGGAGCTGTTTTTT.